This TCR beta chain came from a study of technical replicates of blood from a handful of donors. Data came from immunoSEQ multiplex PCR; TCRdb stores just in-frame clones and leaves some out. In the table there are roughly 16,000 clones, just under 90% of which are singletons. From germline, CDR1 is SGHRS and CDR2 YFSETQ. The CDR3 contains 16 residues. Trimming cost V 4 bases and J 7 bases; bases outside gene matches: 9. V gene TRBV5-1 combines with J gene TRBJ2-1, with 12 bases aligning to TRBD1. The TCR originated in a human donor in good health. Material: PBMCs. CDR3 region: CASSPGQGAGGNEQFF. DNA of the CDR3: TGCGCCAGCAGCCCGGGACAGGGGGCCGGAGGGAATGAGCAGTTCTTC.